Below, 11 T cell receptor beta chains from the same sample are listed, as sequenced in a study of beta chain features in type 1 diabetes. Every bit of the isolated RNA underwent reverse transcription, so sequencing read expressed TCRB transcripts. Sequenced by immunoSEQ multiplex PCR; TCRdb stores in-frame clones only, minus some. The sample contains 200,000 to 250,000 clones, over 65% of which appear only once. Sequenced input: naive CD4+ T cells from blood. The receptors come from a man aged 30 to 45 in good health.

The rearrangement uses TRBV30 and TRBJ2-4; tentative D call: TRBD1 (6 bases). Deletions cut 0 bases from V and 7 bases from J, with 13 bases between. The CDR3 runs 14 residues. The germline V gene encodes CDR1 GTSNPN and CDR2 SVGIG (reference sequence). CDR3 sequence (DNA): TGTGCCTGGAGTGTGGCAGGGGCTAGGAACATTCAGTACTTC. Translation gives CAWSVAGARNIQYF.

The V gene is TRBV5-6, the J gene TRBJ2-3; 7 bases are shared with TRBD2. V trimming: 1 base; J trimming: 4 bases; junction bases outside the gene matches: 6. CDR3 size: 15 residues. Germline CDR1 is SGHDT and CDR2 is YYEEEE. Here the CDR3 reads CASSLTRLAADTQYF. The CDR3 nucleotides read TGTGCCAGCAGCTTGACCAGACTAGCCGCAGATACGCAGTATTTT.

The chain's CDR3 is CSVTGASTDTQYF. In nucleotides, the CDR3 is TGCAGTGTCACGGGGGCCAGCACAGATACGCAGTATTTT. This chain links TRBV29-1 with TRBJ2-3; D is possibly TRBD1 or TRBD2 (6 bases each). CDR1 is SQVTM, CDR2 ANQGSEA, per germline. The CDR3 has 13 amino acids.

The chain uses TRBV28 and TRBJ2-6; D is uncertain. The CDR3 is 13 residues long. CDR1 MDHEN and CDR2 SYDVKM come from the germline V gene. V shed 6 bases and J shed 2 bases, with 5 bases lying between them. CDR3 in DNA: TGTGCCAGCAGAGATGCTGGGGCCAACGTCCTGACTTTC. Its translation: CASRDAGANVLTF.

V and J are TRBV7-9 and TRBJ2-1; TRBD2 matches at 9 bases. Germline CDR1 is SEHNR and CDR2 is FQNEAQ (reference sequence). This CDR3 spans 15 amino acids. V was pared by 5 bases and J by 7 bases, with 9 bases of the junction left unmatched. The CDR3 reads CASSRLAGGPNEQFF. CDR3 bases: TGTGCCAGCAGCCGCCTGGCGGGAGGGCCGAATGAGCAGTTCTTC.

J is TRBJ2-3 and V is TRBV2, with TRBD2 as a possible D gene (7 bases). This CDR3 spans 14 amino acids. The germline V and J ends were trimmed by 6 bases and 0 bases, with 10 bases remaining between them. Germline CDR1 SNHLY, CDR2 FYNNEI. CDR3 DNA: TGTGCCAGCAGCGGGGGGCCAAGCACAGATACGCAGTATTTT. Its translation: CASSGGPSTDTQYF.

V usage is TRBV7-9 and J usage is TRBJ2-2; TRBD1 matches 10 bases. V lost 6 bases to trimming and J lost 5 bases; unmatched junction nucleotides: 6. Per the germline V gene, CDR1 is SEHNR and CDR2 is FQNEAQ (reference sequence). The CDR3 totals 15 residues. The CDR3 is CASRRQGARTGELFF. CDR3 coding DNA: TGTGCCAGCAGACGACAGGGGGCGAGGACCGGGGAGCTGTTTTTT.

This chain uses TRBV28 with TRBJ2-7, with 12 bases matching TRBD2. Per the germline V gene, CDR1 is MDHEN and CDR2 is SYDVKM. Trimming at V came to 6 bases and at J to 6 bases, leaving 6 bases not matched to a gene. CDR3 length: 14 amino acids. The CDR3 loop is CASRRGLAGSEQYF. The CDR3 DNA follows: TGTGCCAGCAGACGCGGACTAGCGGGATCCGAGCAGTACTTC.

The chain has TRBV10-3 and TRBJ2-5, with 7 bases that match TRBD2. Trimming removed 5 bases from V and 1 base from J; junction bases left unmatched: 4. The CDR3 runs to 14 residues. CDR1 is ENHRY and CDR2 is SYGVKD in the germline V gene. CDR3 sequence (DNA): TGTGCCATCAGTCCTAGCGGTTCCCAAGAGACCCAGTACTTC. Amino acids: CAISPSGSQETQYF.

This chain joins TRBV5-1 and TRBJ2-5; 7 nucleotides align to TRBD1. The CDR3 loop spans 14 amino acids. Germline V CDR1 and CDR2: SGHRS, YFSETQ. Trimming took 4 bases from V and 2 from J; bases not matched to a gene: 5. CDR3 amino acids: CASSGWGQQETQYF. CDR3 nucleotide sequence: TGCGCCAGCAGCGGCTGGGGACAGCAAGAGACCCAGTACTTC.

This chain uses TRBV6-6 with TRBJ1-6, with TRBD1 as a possible D gene (5 bases). V lost 4 bases to trimming and J lost 7 bases, with 8 bases between them. Germline-derived CDR1 and CDR2 are MNHNY and SVGAGI (reference sequence). The CDR3 spans 13 residues. CDR3 bases: TGTGCCAGCAGTTCCGGGGCAAATTCACCCCTCCACTTT. Its translation is CASSSGANSPLHF.